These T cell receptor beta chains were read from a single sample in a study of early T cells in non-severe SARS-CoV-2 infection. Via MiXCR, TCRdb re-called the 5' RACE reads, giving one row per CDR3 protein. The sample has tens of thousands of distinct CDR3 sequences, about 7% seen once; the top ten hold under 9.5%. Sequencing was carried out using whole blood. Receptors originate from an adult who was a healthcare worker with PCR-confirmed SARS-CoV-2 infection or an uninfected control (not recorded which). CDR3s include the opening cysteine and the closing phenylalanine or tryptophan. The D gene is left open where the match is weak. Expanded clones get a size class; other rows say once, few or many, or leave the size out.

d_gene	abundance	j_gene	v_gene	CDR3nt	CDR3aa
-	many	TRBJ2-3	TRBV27	TGTGCCAGCAGCCTACTAGGGCGGGCCGTCACAGATACGCAGTATTTT	CASSLLGRAVTDTQYF
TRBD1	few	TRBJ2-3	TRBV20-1	TGCAGTGCTCACCGGGTTTCGACAGGGGCTCACACAGATACGCAGTATTTT	CSAHRVSTGAHTDTQYF
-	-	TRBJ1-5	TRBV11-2	TGTGCCAGCAGCCCCGCCAGGGAGGGACAGCCCCAGCATTTT	CASSPAREGQPQHF
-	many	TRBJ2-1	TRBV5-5	TGTGCCAGCAGCTTGGACCCTGGGACCCGAAATGAGCAGTTCTTC	CASSLDPGTRNEQFF
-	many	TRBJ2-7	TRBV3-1	TGTGCCAGCAGCCAAGTAGGGAGCGAGCAGTACTTC	CASSQVGSEQYF
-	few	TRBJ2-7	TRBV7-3	TGTGCCAGCAGCCCAGGGGTAGGCGAGGGCTACGAGCAGTACTTC	CASSPGVGEGYEQYF
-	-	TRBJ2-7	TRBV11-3	TGTGCCAGCATTAACCTCTTCAGGCCCTACGAGCAGTACTTC	CASINLFRPYEQYF
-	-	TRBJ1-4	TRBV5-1	TGCGCCAGCAGCTTGCGTACAGCCGCAACTAATGAAAAACTGTTTTTT	CASSLRTAATNEKLFF
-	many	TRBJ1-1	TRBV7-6	TGTGCCAGCAGCTTAGCCTGGGGTACTGAAGCTTTCTTT	CASSLAWGTEAFF
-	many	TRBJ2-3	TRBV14	TGTGCCAGCAGCCAAGGGGCGACAGAGGACACAGATACGCAGTATTTT	CASSQGATEDTDTQYF
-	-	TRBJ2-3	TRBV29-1	TGCAGCGTTGAAGGGTTACAGGGTTTAACAGATACGCAGTATTTT	CSVEGLQGLTDTQYF
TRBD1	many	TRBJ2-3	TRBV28	TGTGCCAGCAGGCCCCCGACAGGGGGTAGCACAGATACGCAGTATTTT	CASRPPTGGSTDTQYF
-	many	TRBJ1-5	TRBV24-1	TGTGCCACCAGTAATCCAGAGGAGGGTTCGGATCAGCCCCAGCATTTT	CATSNPEEGSDQPQHF
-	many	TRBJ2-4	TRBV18	TGTGCCAGCTCACCACCGGGCAATCTAGCCAAAAACATTCAGTACTTC	CASSPPGNLAKNIQYF
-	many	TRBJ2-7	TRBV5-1	TGCGCCAGCAGCTTGGAGTCTAGTGTCGGCGAGCAGTACTTC	CASSLESSVGEQYF
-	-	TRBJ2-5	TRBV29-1	TGCAGCGTTGAAGGACTAGGGGAGACCCAGTACTTC	CSVEGLGETQYF
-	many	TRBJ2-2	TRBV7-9	TGTGCCAGCAGCTTGCCGGGAACTAAAGACACCGGGGAGCTGTTTTTT	CASSLPGTKDTGELFF
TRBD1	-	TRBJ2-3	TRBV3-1	TGTGCCAGCAGCCTCAGACAGGGGAGAAATACGCAGTATTTT	CASSLRQGRNTQYF
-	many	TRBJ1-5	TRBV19	TGTGCCAGTAGTATAGCGAGATTGACTAATCAGCCCCAGCATTTT	CASSIARLTNQPQHF
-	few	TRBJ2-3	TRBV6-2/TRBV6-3	TGTGCCAGCAGTTATCGCGGGGCCAGACCCACAGATACGCAGTATTTT	CASSYRGARPTDTQYF
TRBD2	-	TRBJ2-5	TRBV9	TGTGCCAGCAGCTCCCTAGCGGGGGGGCCCTCGGAGACCCAGTACTTC	CASSSLAGGPSETQYF
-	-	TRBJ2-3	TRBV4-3	TGCGCCAGCAGCCAAGAGAGGGGGAGGACGCAGTATTTT	CASSQERGRTQYF
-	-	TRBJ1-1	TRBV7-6	TGTGCCAGCAGCCGGGCAGGGGACGCGAACACTGAAGCTTTCTTT	CASSRAGDANTEAFF
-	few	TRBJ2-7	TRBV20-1	TGCAGTGCTAGAGATCCGGGCCCCTGGGGGACGTCTTGGGGGTACGAGCAGTACTTC	CSARDPGPWGTSWGYEQYF
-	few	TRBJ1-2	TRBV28	TGTGCCAGCAGCTACCGGACAGTTCAAATTAACTATGGCTACACCTTC	CASSYRTVQINYGYTF
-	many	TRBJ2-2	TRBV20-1	TGCAGTGCTACCGGGCTGAACACCGGGGAGCTGTTTTTT	CSATGLNTGELFF
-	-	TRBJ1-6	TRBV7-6	TGTGCCAGCAGCTTAGGACCAGGCTCCTATAATTCACCCCTCCACTTT	CASSLGPGSYNSPLHF
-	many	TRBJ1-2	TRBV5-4	TGTGCCAGCAGCTTTCATGAGTATGGCTACACCTTC	CASSFHEYGYTF
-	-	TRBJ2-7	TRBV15	TGTGCCACCAGCAGAGATACCGGCTACGAGCAGTACTTC	CATSRDTGYEQYF
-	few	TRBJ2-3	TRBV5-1	TGCGCCAGCAGTCTCGGAATCAGGGATCCTCGGGGGCAGTATTTT	CASSLGIRDPRGQYF
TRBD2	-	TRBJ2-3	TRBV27	TGTGCCAGCAAGTTGGGACTAGCGGGCGATACGCAGTATTTT	CASKLGLAGDTQYF